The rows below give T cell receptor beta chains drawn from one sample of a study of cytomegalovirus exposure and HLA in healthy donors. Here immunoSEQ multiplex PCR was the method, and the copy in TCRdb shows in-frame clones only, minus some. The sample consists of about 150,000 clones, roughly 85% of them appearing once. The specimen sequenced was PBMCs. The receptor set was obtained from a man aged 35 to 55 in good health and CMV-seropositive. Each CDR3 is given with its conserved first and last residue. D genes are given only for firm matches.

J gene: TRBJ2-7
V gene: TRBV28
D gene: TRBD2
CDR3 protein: CASRSAGVYEQYF
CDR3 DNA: TGTGCCAGCAGATCAGCGGGGGTCTACGAGCAGTACTTC

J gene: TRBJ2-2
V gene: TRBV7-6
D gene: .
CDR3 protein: CASSPPQGIVGTGELFF
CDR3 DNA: TGTGCCAGCAGCCCACCCCAGGGTATCGTAGGAACCGGGGAGCTGTTTTTT

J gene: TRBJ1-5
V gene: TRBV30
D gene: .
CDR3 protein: CAWRPRSDQPQHF
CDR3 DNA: TGTGCCTGGAGACCGCGGAGTGATCAGCCCCAGCATTTT

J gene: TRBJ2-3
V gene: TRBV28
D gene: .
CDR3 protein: CASSPQGIATDTQYF
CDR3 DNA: TGTGCCAGCAGTCCTCAGGGAATTGCCACAGATACGCAGTATTTT

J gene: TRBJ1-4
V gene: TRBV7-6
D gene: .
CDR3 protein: CASSTARTRNEKLFF
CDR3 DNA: TGTGCCAGCAGTACTGCCCGGACACGTAATGAAAAACTGTTTTTT

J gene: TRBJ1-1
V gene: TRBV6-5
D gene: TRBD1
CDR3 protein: CASSYSTGGLAEAFF
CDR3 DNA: TGTGCCAGCAGTTACTCTACAGGGGGTCTCGCTGAAGCTTTCTTT

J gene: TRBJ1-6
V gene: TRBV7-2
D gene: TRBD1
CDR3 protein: CASSLAGGWNASPLHF
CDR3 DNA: TGTGCCAGCAGCTTAGCAGGGGGCTGGAATGCTTCACCCCTCCACTTT

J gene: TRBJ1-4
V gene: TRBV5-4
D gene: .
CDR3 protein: CASSSLQDPANEKLFF
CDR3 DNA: TGTGCCAGCAGCTCCTTACAGGACCCAGCTAATGAAAAACTGTTTTTT

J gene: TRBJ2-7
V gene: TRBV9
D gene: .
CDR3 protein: CASSTGSSYEQYF
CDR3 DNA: TGTGCCAGCAGCACGGGGAGCTCCTACGAGCAGTACTTC

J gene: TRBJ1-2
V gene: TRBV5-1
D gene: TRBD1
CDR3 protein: CASSPDRGADYGYTF
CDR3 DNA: TGCGCCAGCAGCCCTGACAGGGGGGCAGACTATGGCTACACCTTC